Described below is a single T cell receptor beta chain sequence and its context. Sequencing was performed with immunoSEQ multiplex PCR; in TCRdb, only in-frame clones are kept and a portion is missing. The repertoire has about 270,000 clones, 85% to 90% of them found once; the top ten carry about 4%. The data are from a study of blood T cell repertoires in COVID-19. The CDR3 runs to 15 residues. Germline values: CDR1 MDHEN, CDR2 SYDVKM. The germline V and J ends were trimmed by 2 bases and 5 bases, with 15 bases remaining between them. The sample consisted of PBMCs or T cells enriched from blood (not recorded which). The sequence derives from a woman aged 30 to 39 with acute COVID-19. The V gene is TRBV28, the J gene TRBJ1-2, with D possibly TRBD1 on 5 matching bases. The CDR3 coding sequence is TGTGCCAGCAGTTTAAGGGCGGGGCCCCCTTATGGCTACACCTTC. It is translated as CASSLRAGPPYGYTF.